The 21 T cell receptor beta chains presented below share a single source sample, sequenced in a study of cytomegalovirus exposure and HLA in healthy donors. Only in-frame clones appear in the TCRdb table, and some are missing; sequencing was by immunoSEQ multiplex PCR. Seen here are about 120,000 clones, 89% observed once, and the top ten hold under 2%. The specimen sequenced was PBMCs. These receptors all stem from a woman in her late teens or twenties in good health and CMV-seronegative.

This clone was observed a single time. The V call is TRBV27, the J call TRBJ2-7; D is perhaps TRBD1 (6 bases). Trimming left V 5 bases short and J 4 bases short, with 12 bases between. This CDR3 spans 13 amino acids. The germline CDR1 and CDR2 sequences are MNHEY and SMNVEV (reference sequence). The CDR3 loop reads CASSNFRGYEQYF. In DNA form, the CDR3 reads TGTGCCAGCAGTAACTTCAGGGGATACGAGCAGTACTTC.

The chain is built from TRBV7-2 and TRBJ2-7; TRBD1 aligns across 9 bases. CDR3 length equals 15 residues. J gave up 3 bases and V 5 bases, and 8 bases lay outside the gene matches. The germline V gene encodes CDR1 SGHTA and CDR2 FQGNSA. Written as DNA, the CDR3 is TGTGCCAGCAGCGCAGACAGGGGGAACGTCTACGAGCAGTACTTC. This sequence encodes CASSADRGNVYEQYF. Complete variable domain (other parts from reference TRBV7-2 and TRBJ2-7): GAGVSQSPSNKVTEKGKDVELRCDPISGHTALYWYRQSLGQGLEFLIYFQGNSAPDKSGLPSDRFSAERTGGSVSTLTIQRTQQEDSAVYLCASSADRGNVYEQYFGPGTRLTVT.

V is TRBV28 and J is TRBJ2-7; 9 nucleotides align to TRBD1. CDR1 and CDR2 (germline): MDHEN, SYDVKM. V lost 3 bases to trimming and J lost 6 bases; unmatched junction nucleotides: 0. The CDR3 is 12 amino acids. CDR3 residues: CASSLDRGEQYF. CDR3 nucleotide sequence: TGTGCCAGCAGTTTGGACAGGGGCGAGCAGTACTTC.

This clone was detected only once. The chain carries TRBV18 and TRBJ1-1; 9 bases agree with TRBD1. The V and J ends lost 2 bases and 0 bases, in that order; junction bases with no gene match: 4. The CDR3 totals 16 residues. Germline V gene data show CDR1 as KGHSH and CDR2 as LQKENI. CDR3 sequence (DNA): TGTGCCAGCTCACCAAACGGACAGGGGATGAACACTGAAGCTTTCTTT. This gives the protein CASSPNGQGMNTEAFF.

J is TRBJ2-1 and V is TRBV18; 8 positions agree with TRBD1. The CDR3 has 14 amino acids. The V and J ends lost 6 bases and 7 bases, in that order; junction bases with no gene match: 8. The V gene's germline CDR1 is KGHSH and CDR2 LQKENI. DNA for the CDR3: TGTGCCAGCTCTTTTGACAGGGGAGGTAATGAGCAGTTCTTC. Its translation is CASSFDRGGNEQFF.

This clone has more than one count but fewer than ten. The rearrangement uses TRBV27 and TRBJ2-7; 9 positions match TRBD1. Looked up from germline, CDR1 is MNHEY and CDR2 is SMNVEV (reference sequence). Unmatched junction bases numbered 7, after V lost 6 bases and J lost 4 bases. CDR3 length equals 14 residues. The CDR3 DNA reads TGTGCCAGCAGAGGGGGACAGGGTAGGTACGAGCAGTACTTC. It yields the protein CASRGGQGRYEQYF.

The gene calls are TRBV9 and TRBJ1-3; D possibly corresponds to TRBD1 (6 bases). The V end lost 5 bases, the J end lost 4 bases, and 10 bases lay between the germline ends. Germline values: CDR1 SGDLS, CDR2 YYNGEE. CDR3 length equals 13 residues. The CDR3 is CASSGDIGNTIYF. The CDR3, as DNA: TGTGCCAGCAGTGGGGACATAGGAAACACCATATATTTT.

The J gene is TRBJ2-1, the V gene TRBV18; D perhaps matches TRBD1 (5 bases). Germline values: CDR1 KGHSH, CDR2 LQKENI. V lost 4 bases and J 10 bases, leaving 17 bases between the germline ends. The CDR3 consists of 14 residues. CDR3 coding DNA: TGTGCCAGCTCACTCCAAGGCCAGGGTTGGGAGCAGTTCTTC. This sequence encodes CASSLQGQGWEQFF.

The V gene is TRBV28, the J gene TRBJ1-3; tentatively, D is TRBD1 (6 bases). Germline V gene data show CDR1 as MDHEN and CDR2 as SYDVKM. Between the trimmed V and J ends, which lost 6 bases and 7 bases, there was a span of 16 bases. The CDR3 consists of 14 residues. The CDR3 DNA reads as TGTGCCAGCAGAGTCGGACAGATATTCAACACCATATATTTT. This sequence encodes CASRVGQIFNTIYF.

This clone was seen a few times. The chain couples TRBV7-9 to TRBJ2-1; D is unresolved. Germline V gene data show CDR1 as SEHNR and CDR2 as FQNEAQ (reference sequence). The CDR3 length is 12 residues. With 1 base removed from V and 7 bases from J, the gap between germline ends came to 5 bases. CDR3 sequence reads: CASSLGLNEQFF. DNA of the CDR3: TGTGCCAGCAGCTTAGGACTTAATGAGCAGTTCTTC.

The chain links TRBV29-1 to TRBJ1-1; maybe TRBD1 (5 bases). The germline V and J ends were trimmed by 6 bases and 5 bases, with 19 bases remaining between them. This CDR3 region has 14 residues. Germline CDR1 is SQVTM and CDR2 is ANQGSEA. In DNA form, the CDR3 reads TGCAGCGTCGCCTCGACAGTTACAATTACTGAAGCTTTCTTT. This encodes CSVASTVTITEAFF.

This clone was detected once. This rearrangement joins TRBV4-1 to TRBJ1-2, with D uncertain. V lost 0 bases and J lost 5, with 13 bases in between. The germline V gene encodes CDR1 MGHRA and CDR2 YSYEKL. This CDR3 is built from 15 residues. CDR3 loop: CASSQEESKEYGYTF. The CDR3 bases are TGCGCCAGCAGCCAAGAAGAGTCCAAGGAGTATGGCTACACCTTC.

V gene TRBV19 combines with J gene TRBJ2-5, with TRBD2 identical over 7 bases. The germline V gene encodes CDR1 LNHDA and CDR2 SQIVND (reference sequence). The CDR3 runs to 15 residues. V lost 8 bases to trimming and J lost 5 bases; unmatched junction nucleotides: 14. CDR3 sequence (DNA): TGTGCCAGTCGCGGGACTATATCTGGTCGTGAGACCCAGTACTTC. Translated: CASRGTISGRETQYF. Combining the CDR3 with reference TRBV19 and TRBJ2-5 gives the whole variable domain DGGITQSPKYLFRKEGQNVTLSCEQNLNHDAMYWYRQDPGQGLRLIYYSQIVNDFQKGDIAEGYSVSREKKESFPLTVTSAQKNPTAFYLCASRGTISGRETQYFGPGTRLLVL.

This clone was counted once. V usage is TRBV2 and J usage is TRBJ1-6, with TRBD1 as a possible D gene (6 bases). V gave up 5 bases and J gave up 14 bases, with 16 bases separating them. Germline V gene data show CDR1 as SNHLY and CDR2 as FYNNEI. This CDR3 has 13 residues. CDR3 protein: CASSLGPEGALHF. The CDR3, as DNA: TGTGCCAGCAGTCTTGGACCCGAGGGGGCCCTCCACTTT.

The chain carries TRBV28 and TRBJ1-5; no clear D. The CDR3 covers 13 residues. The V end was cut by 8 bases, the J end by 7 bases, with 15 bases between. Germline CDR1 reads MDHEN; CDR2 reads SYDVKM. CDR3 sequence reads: CASSKAGEQPQHF. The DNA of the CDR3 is TGTGCCAGCTCGAAAGCGGGTGAACAGCCCCAGCATTTT.

The CDR3 reads CASREQGTYGYTF. The CDR3 coding sequence is TGTGCCAGCAGGGAACAGGGCACCTATGGCTACACCTTC. V is TRBV27 and J is TRBJ1-2, with D maybe TRBD1 (6 bases). The germline CDR1 and CDR2 sequences are MNHEY and SMNVEV (reference sequence). V dropped 6 bases and J dropped 4 bases, with 12 bases sitting between them. This CDR3 comprises 13 residues.

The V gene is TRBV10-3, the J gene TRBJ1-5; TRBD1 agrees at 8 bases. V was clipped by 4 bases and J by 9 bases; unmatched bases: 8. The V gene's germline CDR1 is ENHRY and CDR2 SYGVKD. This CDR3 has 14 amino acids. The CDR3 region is CAISATGANRPQHF. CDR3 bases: TGTGCCATCAGTGCGACAGGGGCGAACCGGCCCCAGCATTTT.

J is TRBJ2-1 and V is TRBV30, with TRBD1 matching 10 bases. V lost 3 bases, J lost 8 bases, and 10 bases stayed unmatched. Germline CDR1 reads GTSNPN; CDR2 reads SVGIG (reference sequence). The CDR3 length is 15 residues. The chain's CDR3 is CAWREGQGTVDEQFF. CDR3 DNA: TGTGCCTGGAGAGAGGGACAGGGGACGGTGGATGAGCAGTTCTTC.

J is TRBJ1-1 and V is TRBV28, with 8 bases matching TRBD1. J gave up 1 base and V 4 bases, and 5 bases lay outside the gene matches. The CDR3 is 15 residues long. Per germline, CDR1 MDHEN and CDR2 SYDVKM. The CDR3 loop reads CASSSTGGQNTEAFF. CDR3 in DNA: TGTGCCAGCAGTTCTACAGGGGGTCAGAACACTGAAGCTTTCTTT.

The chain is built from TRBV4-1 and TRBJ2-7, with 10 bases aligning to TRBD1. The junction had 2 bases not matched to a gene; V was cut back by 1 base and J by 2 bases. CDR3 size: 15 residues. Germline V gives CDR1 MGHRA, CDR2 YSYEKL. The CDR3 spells CASSQAGTGAYEQYF. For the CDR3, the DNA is TGCGCCAGCAGCCAAGCCGGGACAGGGGCCTACGAGCAGTACTTC.

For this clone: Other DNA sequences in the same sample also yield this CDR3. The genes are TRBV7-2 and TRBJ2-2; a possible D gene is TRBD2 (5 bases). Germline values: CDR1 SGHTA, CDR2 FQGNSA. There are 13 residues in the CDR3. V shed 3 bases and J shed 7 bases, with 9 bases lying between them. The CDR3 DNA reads TGTGCCAGCAGCTTGGACCGGGACGGGGAGCTGTTTTTT. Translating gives CASSLDRDGELFF.